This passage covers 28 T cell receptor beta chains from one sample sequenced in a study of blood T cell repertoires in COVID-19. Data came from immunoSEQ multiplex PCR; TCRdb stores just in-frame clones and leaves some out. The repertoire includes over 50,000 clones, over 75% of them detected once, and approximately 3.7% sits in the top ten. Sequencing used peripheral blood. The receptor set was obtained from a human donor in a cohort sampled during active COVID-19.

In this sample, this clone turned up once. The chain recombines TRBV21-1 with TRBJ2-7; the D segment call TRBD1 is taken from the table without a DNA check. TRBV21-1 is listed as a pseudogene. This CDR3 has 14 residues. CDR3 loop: CASSKDRKTYEQYF. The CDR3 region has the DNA TGTGCCAGCAGCAAAGACAGGAAGACCTACGAGCAGTACTTC.

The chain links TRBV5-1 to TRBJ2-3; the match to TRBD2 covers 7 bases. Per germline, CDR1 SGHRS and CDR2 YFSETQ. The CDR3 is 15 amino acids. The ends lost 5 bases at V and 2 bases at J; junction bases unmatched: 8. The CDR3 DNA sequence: TGCGCCAGCAGAGATAATCGGGGGGACACAGATACGCAGTATTTT. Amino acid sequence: CASRDNRGDTDTQYF.

The CDR3 DNA sequence: TGTGCCAGCCGACAGGGGGCCTACGAGCAGTACTTC. This sequence encodes CASRQGAYEQYF. The chain is built from TRBV6-6 and TRBJ2-7; 9 nucleotides align to TRBD1. J gave up 2 bases and V 8 bases, and 1 base lay outside the gene matches. CDR3 length: 12 amino acids. Per germline, CDR1 MNHNY and CDR2 SVGAGI (reference sequence).

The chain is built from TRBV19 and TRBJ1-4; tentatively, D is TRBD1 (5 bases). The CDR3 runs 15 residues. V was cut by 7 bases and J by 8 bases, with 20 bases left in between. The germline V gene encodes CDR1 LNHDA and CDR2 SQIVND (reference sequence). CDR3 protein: CASTSRTGEREKLFF. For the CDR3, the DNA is TGTGCCAGTACATCAAGGACGGGGGAAAGGGAAAAACTGTTTTTT.

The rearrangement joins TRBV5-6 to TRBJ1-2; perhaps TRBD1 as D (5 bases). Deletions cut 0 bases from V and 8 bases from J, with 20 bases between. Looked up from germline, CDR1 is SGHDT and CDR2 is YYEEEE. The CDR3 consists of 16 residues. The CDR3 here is CASSLGAGSQLAGYTF. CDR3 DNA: TGTGCCAGCAGCTTGGGGGCAGGGTCCCAATTGGCCGGCTACACCTTC.

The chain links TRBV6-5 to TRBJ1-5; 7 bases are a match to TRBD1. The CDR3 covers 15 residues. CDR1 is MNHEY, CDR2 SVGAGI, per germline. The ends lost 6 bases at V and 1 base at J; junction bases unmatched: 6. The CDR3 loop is CASSPGTVSNQPQHF. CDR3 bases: TGTGCCAGCAGCCCCGGGACAGTCAGCAATCAGCCCCAGCATTTT.

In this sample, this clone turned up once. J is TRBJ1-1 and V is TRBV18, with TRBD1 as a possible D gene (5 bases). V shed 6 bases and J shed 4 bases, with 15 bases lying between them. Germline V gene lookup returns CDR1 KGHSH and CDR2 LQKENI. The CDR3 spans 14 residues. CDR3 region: CASSKGQGGTEAFF. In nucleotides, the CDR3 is TGTGCCAGCTCTAAAGGGCAGGGAGGCACTGAAGCTTTCTTT.

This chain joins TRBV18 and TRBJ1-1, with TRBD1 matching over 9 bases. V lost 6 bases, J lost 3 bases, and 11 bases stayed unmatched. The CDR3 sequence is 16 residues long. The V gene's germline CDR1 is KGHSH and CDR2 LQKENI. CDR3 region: CASSSTGTGLYTEAFF. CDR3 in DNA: TGTGCCAGCTCTAGTACCGGGACAGGGCTATACACTGAAGCTTTCTTT.

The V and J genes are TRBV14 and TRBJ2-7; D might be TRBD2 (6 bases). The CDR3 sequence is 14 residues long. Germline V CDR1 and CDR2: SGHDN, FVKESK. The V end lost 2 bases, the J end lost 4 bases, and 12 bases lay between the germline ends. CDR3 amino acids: CASSQYRGMYEQYF. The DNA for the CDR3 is TGTGCCAGCAGCCAATACCGGGGGATGTACGAGCAGTACTTC.

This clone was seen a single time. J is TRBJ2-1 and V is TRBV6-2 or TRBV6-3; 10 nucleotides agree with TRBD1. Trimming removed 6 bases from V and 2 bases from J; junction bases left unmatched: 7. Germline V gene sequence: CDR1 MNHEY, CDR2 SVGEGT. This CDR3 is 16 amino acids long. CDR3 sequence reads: CASSSAGTGAYNEQFF. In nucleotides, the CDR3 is TGTGCCAGCAGCTCCGCCGGGACAGGGGCCTACAATGAGCAGTTCTTC.

This chain's CDR3 is CASSTIKTRDRAGELFF. The CDR3 DNA is TGTGCCAGTAGTACCATTAAAACCCGGGACAGGGCCGGGGAGCTGTTTTTT. The chain has TRBV19 and TRBJ2-2; the match to TRBD1 covers 9 bases. The V and J ends lost 4 bases and 6 bases, in that order; junction bases with no gene match: 12. The germline V gene has CDR1 LNHDA and CDR2 SQIVND (reference sequence). CDR3 length: 17 residues.

CDR3 sequence reads: CASSQARVVGSPLHF. CDR3 nucleotide sequence: TGTGCCAGCAGCCAAGCCAGGGTAGTTGGTTCACCCCTCCACTTT. This chain connects TRBV14 to TRBJ1-6, with D possibly matching TRBD1 (5 bases). CDR3 size: 15 residues. The germline V and J ends were trimmed by 1 base and 9 bases, with 13 bases remaining between them. Germline V gene lookup returns CDR1 SGHDN and CDR2 FVKESK.

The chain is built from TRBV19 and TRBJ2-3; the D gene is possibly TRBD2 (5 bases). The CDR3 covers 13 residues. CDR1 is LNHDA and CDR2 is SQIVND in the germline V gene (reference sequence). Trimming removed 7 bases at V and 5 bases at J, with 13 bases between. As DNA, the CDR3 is TGTGCCAGTAATGAGGCCGCGGGAGATACGCAGTATTTT. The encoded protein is CASNEAAGDTQYF.

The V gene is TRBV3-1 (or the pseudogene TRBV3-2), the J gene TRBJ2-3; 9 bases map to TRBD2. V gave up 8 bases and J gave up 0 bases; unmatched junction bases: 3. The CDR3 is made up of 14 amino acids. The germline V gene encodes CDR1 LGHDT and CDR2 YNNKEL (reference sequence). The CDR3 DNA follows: TGTGCCAGCCGACTAGCGGCCAGCACAGATACGCAGTATTTT. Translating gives CASRLAASTDTQYF.

The CDR3 reads CASSSSGGTSTDTQYF. CDR3 DNA: TGTGCCAGCAGTTCATCAGGGGGCACTAGCACAGATACGCAGTATTTT. The V and J genes are TRBV27 and TRBJ2-3, with 8 bases fitting TRBD1. CDR3 length equals 16 residues. Per the germline V gene, CDR1 is MNHEY and CDR2 is SMNVEV (reference sequence). J gave up 0 bases and V 4 bases, and 6 bases lay outside the gene matches.

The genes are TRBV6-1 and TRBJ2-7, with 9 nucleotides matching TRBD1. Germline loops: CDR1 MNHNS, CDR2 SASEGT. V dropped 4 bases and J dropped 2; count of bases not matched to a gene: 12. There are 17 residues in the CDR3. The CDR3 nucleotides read TGTGCCAGCAGTGCCGCAGGCCGGGACAGGGTGGCCTACGAGCAGTACTTC. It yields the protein CASSAAGRDRVAYEQYF.

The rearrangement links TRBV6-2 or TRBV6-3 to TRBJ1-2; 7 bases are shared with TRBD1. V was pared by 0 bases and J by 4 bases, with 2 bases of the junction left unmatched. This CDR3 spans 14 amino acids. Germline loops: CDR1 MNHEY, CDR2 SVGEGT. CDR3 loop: CASSYSGQPYGYTF. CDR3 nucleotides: TGTGCCAGCAGTTACTCGGGACAGCCCTATGGCTACACCTTC.

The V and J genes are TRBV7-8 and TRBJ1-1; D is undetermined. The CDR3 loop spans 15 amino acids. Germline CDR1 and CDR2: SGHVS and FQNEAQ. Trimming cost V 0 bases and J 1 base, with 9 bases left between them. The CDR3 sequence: CASSLAIGRNTEAFF. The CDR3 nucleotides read TGTGCCAGCAGCTTAGCGATCGGGAGGAACACTGAAGCTTTCTTT.

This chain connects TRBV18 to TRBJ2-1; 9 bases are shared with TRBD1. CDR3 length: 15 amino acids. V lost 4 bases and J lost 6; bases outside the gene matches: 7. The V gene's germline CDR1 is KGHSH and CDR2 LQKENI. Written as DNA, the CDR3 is TGTGCCAGCTCACTCCGGGACAGGGCCGCCAATGAGCAGTTCTTC. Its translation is CASSLRDRAANEQFF.

CDR3 sequence (DNA): TGCGCCAGCAGCTCCACGTCGGGCGGGAGATTCAACGAGCAGTACTTC. It translates to CASSSTSGGRFNEQYF. This chain connects TRBV5-1 to TRBJ2-7; 7 bases align to TRBD2. The CDR3 length is 16 residues. The germline CDR1 and CDR2 sequences are SGHRS and YFSETQ. V lost 3 bases and J lost 5; bases outside the gene matches: 14.

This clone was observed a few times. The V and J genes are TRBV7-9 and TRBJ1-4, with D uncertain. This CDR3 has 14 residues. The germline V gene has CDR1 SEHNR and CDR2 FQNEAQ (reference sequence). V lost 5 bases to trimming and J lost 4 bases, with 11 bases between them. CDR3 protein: CASSPRGYNEKLFF. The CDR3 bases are TGTGCCAGCAGCCCCCGAGGGTATAATGAAAAACTGTTTTTT.

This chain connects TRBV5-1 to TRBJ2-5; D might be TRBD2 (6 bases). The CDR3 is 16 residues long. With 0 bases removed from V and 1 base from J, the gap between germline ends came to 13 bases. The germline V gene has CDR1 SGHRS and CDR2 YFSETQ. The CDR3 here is CASSLVVQGGQETQYF. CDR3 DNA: TGCGCCAGCAGCTTGGTAGTCCAGGGAGGCCAAGAGACCCAGTACTTC.

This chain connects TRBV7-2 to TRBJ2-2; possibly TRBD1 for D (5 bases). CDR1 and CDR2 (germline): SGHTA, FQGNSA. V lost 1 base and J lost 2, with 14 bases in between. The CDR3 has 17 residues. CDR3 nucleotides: TGTGCCAGCAGCTTAGGCGTCGGCAGGGTCAACACCGGGGAGCTGTTTTTT. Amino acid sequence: CASSLGVGRVNTGELFF.

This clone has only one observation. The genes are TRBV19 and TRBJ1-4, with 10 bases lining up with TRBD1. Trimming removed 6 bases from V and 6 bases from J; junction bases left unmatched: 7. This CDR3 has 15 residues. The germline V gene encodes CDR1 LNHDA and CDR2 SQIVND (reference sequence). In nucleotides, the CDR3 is TGTGCCAGTAGAACTCGGACAGGGGGTGATGAAAAACTGTTTTTT. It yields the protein CASRTRTGGDEKLFF.

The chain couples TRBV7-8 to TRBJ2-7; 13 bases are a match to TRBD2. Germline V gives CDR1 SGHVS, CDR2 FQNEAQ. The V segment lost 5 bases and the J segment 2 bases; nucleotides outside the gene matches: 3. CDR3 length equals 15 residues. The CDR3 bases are TGTGCCAGCAGCCACGGGACTAGCGGGACCTACGAGCAGTACTTC. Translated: CASSHGTSGTYEQYF.

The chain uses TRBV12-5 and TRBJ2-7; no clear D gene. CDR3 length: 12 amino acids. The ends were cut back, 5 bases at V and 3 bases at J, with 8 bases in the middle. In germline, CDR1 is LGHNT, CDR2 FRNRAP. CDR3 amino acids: CASGVGGYEQYF. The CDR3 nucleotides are TGTGCTAGTGGTGTAGGCGGCTACGAGCAGTACTTC.

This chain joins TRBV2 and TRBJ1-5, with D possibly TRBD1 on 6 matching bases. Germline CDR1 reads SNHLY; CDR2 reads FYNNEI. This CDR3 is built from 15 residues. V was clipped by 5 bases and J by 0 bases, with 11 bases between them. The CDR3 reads CASSSQGLSNQPQHF. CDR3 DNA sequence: TGTGCCAGCAGTTCTCAGGGGCTTAGCAATCAGCCCCAGCATTTT.

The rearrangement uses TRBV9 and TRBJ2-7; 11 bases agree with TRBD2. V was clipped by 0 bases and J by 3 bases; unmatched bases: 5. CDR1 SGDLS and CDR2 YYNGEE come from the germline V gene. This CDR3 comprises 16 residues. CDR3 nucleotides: TGTGCCAGCAGCGTAGATACTAGCGGGAGCATCTACGAGCAGTACTTC. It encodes CASSVDTSGSIYEQYF.